Below, one T cell receptor (beta chain) is given with its context. As yet, its antigen is unknown. The method was immunoSEQ multiplex PCR; TCRdb's version includes in-frame clones alone and lacks a portion of them. The sample contains 190,000 or so clones, about 68% of which appear only once. The length of the CDR3 is 15 residues. The V end lost 5 bases, the J end lost 4 bases, and 17 bases lay between the germline ends. The germline gives CDR1 SNHLY, CDR2 FYNNEI. This entry comes from a study of shared clonotypes between healthy human individuals. Study-level points and caveats: Represented diversity (both genetic and exposure-history) was limited by the small number of donors. Generation probabilities were higher for clonotypes shared across all four sorted-subset donors than for unshared ones.

The receptor was derived from a man aged 25-45 years in good health. The chain carries TRBV2 and TRBJ1-1; D is possibly TRBD1 (5 bases). Material for sequencing was memory CD4+ T cells sorted from blood. The subset here: CD45RA-negative fraction. The CDR3 spells CASSSLGGVGTEAFF. DNA for the CDR3: TGTGCCAGCAGTTCCCTGGGAGGGGTGGGCACTGAAGCTTTCTTT. The variable domain in full, completed from reference TRBV2 and TRBJ1-1, reads EPEVTQTPSHQVTQMGQEVILRCVPISNHLYFYWYRQILGQKVEFLVSFYNNEISEKSEIFDDQFSVERPDGSNFTLKIRSTKLEDSAMYFCASSSLGGVGTEAFFGQGTRLTVV.